The following is a TCR beta chain sequence with its context. Its antigen remains unidentified. The source material, RNA transcripts, was used to amplify TCR beta CDR3 regions. During a first-round RT-PCR of the TCR CDR3, the HTBI primer set was used. TCRdb independently ran MiXCR on the multiplex PCR reads; one entry per CDR3 protein. The sample lists approximately 620,000 distinct CDR3 sequences; approximately 14% were seen once. CDR3 length: 15 amino acids. Trimming removed 3 bases from V and 0 bases from J, with 12 bases in between. The germline V gene encodes CDR1 LNHDA and CDR2 SQIVND (reference sequence). This record comes from a study of T cells in Graves' hyperthyroidism and ophthalmopathy. Those with hyperthyroidism were 18 to 65 years old, newly diagnosed, and ill for under 2 months. The diagnoses drew upon clinical symptoms, serum thyroxine and TRAb, thyroid ultrasound and orbital computed tomography. The blood sample was taken at first hyperthyroidism diagnosis, before any ophthalmopathy symptoms.

Study findings and constraints: Also found in blood were most expanded thyroid clonotypes above 0.001.

The TCR sequence derives from a woman in her 30s with Graves' hyperthyroidism that later progressed to Graves' ophthalmopathy. V usage is TRBV19 and J usage is TRBJ2-7; no firm D call. The sample taken for sequencing was blood. CDR3 bases: TGTGCCAGTAGTATTCGGTCAGGAGACTCCTACGAGCAGTACTTC. Amino acid sequence: CASSIRSGDSYEQYF. The complete variable domain, with remaining parts taken from reference TRBV19 and TRBJ2-7, reads DGGITQSPKYLFRKEGQNVTLSCEQNLNHDAMYWYRQDPGQGLRLIYYSQIVNDFQKGDIAEGYSVSREKKESFPLTVTSAQKNPTAFYLCASSIRSGDSYEQYFGPGTRLTVT.